A selection of T cell receptor beta chains follows, all from one sample in a study of spatial heterogeneity in lung cancer. Each CDR3 protein gets one entry after TCRdb re-called the 5' RACE reads with MiXCR. Among about 94,000 distinct CDR3 sequences listed, roughly a fifth were seen once. Sequenced here: PBMCs, sampled at follow-up. Receptors originate from a male donor with early-stage non-small cell lung cancer. CDR3s include the opening cysteine and the closing phenylalanine or tryptophan. The D gene is left open where the match is weak. The size of a clone is reported for some rows only, either as once, few or many, or as a class for expanded clones.

j_call | d_call | clone_size | v_call | cdr3_aa | cdr3_nt
TRBJ1-5 | TRBD1 | few | TRBV19 | CASRMGQGADNQPQHF | TGTGCCAGTAGGATGGGACAGGGGGCAGACAATCAGCCCCAGCATTTT
TRBJ2-7 | TRBD2 | - | TRBV29-1 | CSVADGGRGNEQYF | TGCAGCGTTGCAGATGGCGGGAGGGGTAACGAGCAGTACTTC
TRBJ1-2 | - | few | TRBV29-1 | CSVAQGNYGYTF | TGCAGCGTTGCCCAGGGAAACTATGGCTACACCTTC
TRBJ2-1 | TRBD2 | - | TRBV5-6 | CASRYSGSSYNEQFF | TGTGCCAGCAGATATAGCGGGTCCTCCTACAATGAGCAGTTCTTC
TRBJ2-7 | TRBD1 | few | TRBV6-5 | CASGETGPYEQYF | TGTGCCAGCGGAGAGACAGGGCCCTACGAGCAGTACTTC
TRBJ1-4 | - | - | TRBV7-9 | CASSPTTGTYEKLFF | TGTGCCAGCAGCCCTACCACCGGGACTTATGAAAAACTGTTTTTT
TRBJ1-4 | TRBD1 | - | TRBV5-4 | CASSLRQGETNEKLFF | TGTGCCAGCAGCCTCAGACAGGGGGAAACTAATGAAAAACTGTTTTTT
TRBJ2-3 | - | - | TRBV6-2/TRBV6-3 | CASSYRAGARTDTQYF | TGTGCCAGCAGTTATCGGGCGGGGGCCCGCACAGATACGCAGTATTTT
TRBJ2-6 | - | - | TRBV7-2 | CASTPGANVLTF | TGTGCCAGCACCCCGGGGGCCAACGTCCTGACTTTC
TRBJ2-3 | - | - | TRBV20-1 | CSARVLADTQYF | TGCAGTGCTAGGGTCCTAGCGGATACGCAGTATTTT
TRBJ2-3 | TRBD2 | - | TRBV20-1 | CSAIGTSGGASTDTQYF | TGCAGTGCTATCGGGACTAGCGGGGGGGCTAGCACAGATACGCAGTATTTT
TRBJ2-1 | - | many | TRBV5-1 | CASSRPPPYNEQFF | TGCGCCAGCAGCCGGCCCCCGCCTTACAATGAGCAGTTCTTC
TRBJ2-3 | TRBD2 | many | TRBV19 | CASSIALAGRTDTQYF | TGTGCCAGTAGTATAGCCCTAGCGGGGCGCACAGATACGCAGTATTTT
TRBJ2-2 | TRBD1 | few | TRBV2 | CASSETQTGYSTGELFF | TGTGCCAGCAGTGAAACCCAGACAGGGTACAGCACCGGGGAGCTGTTTTTT
TRBJ2-2 | TRBD2 | few | TRBV11-2 | CASSLILTSGRELFF | TGTGCCAGCAGCTTAATCCTTACTAGCGGCCGGGAGCTGTTTTTT
TRBJ2-1 | - | few | TRBV29-1 | CSVHDRSTGYNEQFF | TGCAGCGTTCATGACAGGAGCACGGGGTACAATGAGCAGTTCTTC
TRBJ2-1 | TRBD2 | - | TRBV20-1 | CSASGLARILSSYNEQFF | TGCAGTGCTTCGGGACTAGCGAGGATACTAAGCTCCTACAATGAGCAGTTCTTC
TRBJ2-7 | TRBD1 | - | TRBV5-1 | CASSTPGQGASFNFHEQYF | TGCGCCAGCAGTACTCCGGGACAGGGGGCGAGTTTCAATTTCCACGAGCAGTACTTC
TRBJ1-1 | - | - | TRBV19 | CASTPQLGNTEAFF | TGTGCCAGTACCCCCCAGCTAGGGAACACTGAAGCTTTCTTT
TRBJ2-2 | - | - | TRBV7-9 | CASSFPGNTGELFF | TGTGCCAGCAGCTTTCCAGGGAACACCGGGGAGCTGTTTTTT
TRBJ2-4 | TRBD2 | - | TRBV12-3/TRBV12-4 | CASSLASGARSKNIQYF | TGTGCCAGCAGTTTGGCTAGCGGCGCCCGCAGTAAAAACATTCAGTACTTC
TRBJ2-5 | TRBD2 | many | TRBV27 | CASSPIWGGETQYF | TGTGCCAGCAGTCCCATCTGGGGGGGTGAGACCCAGTACTTC